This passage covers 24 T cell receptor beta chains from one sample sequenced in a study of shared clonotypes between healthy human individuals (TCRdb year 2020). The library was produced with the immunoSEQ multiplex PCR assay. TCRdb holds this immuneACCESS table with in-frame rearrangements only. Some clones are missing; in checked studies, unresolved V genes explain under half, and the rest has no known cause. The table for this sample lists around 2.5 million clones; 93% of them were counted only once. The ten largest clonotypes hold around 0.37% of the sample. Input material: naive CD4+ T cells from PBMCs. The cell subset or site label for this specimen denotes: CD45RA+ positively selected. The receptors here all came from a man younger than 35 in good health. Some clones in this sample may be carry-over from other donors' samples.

The CDR3 is CSARDREQFF. CDR3 sequence (DNA): TGCAGTGCTAGAGATCGGGAGCAGTTCTTC. The genes are TRBV20-1 and TRBJ2-1; no clear D gene. This CDR3 contains 10 residues. V lost 0 bases and J 10 bases, leaving 4 bases between the germline ends. In germline, CDR1 is DFQATT, CDR2 SNEGSKA (reference sequence).

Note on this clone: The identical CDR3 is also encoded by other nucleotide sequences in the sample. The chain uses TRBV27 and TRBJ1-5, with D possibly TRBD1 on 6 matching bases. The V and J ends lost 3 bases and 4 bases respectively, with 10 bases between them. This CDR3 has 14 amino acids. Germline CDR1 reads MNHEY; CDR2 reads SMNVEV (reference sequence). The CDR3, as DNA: TGTGCCAGCAGTTTTGGGGGGCGTAATCAGCCCCAGCATTTT. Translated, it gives CASSFGGRNQPQHF.

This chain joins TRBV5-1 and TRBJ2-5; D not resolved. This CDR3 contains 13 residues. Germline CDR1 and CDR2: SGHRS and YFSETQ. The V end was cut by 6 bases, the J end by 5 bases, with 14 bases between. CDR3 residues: CASTMTGPETQYF. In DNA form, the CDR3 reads TGCGCCAGCACCATGACGGGTCCTGAGACCCAGTACTTC.

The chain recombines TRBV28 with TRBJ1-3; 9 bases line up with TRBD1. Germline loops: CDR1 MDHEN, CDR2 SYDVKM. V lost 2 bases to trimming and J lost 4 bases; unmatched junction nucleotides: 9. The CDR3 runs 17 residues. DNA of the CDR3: TGTGCCAGCAGTTTACCCCTAACAGGGGGCCGGGGAAACACCATATATTTT. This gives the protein CASSLPLTGGRGNTIYF. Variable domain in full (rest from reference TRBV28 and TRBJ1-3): DVKVTQSSRYLVKRTGEKVFLECVQDMDHENMFWYRQDPGLGLRLIYFSYDVKMKEKGDIPEGYSVSREKKERFSLILESASTNQTSMYLCASSLPLTGGRGNTIYFGEGSWLTVV.

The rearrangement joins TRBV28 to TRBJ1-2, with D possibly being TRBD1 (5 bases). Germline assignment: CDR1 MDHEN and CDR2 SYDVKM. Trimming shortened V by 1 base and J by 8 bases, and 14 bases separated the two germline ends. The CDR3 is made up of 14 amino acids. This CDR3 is CASSLSGEGYGYTF. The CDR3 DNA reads TGTGCCAGCAGTTTATCTGGCGAGGGGTACGGCTACACCTTC.

In nucleotides, the CDR3 is TGTGCCGTCAAGGGGACTAGCGCCAGGAGCTCCTACAATGAGCAGTTCTTC. Translating gives CAVKGTSARSSYNEQFF. The chain carries TRBV19 and TRBJ2-1, with 10 bases aligning to TRBD2. V lost 11 bases to trimming and J lost 0 bases; unmatched junction nucleotides: 13. Germline lookup yields CDR1 LNHDA and CDR2 SQIVND (reference sequence). This CDR3 contains 17 residues.

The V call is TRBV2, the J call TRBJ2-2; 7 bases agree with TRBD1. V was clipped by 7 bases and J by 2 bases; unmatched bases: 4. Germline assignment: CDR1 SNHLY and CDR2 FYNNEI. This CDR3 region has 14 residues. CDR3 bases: TGTGCCAGCACCGGGACAGTAAACACCGGGGAGCTGTTTTTT. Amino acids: CASTGTVNTGELFF.

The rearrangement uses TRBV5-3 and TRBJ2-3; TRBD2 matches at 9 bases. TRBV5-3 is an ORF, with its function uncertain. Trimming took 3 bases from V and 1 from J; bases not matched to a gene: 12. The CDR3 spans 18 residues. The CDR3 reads CARSWDSGSVVGTDTQYF. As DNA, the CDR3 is TGTGCCAGAAGCTGGGATAGCGGGAGTGTTGTGGGCACAGATACGCAGTATTTT.

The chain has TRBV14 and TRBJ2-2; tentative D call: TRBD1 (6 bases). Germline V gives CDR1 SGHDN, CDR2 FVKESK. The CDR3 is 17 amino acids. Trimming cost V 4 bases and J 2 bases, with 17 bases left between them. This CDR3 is CASSRQRTAINTGELFF. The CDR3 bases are TGTGCCAGCAGCCGGCAACGGACAGCGATAAACACCGGGGAGCTGTTTTTT. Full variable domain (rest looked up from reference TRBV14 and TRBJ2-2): EAGVTQFPSHSVIEKGQTVTLRCDPISGHDNLYWYRRVMGKEIKFLLHFVKESKQDESGMPNNRFLAERTGGTYSTLKVQPAELEDSGVYFCASSRQRTAINTGELFFGEGSRLTVL.

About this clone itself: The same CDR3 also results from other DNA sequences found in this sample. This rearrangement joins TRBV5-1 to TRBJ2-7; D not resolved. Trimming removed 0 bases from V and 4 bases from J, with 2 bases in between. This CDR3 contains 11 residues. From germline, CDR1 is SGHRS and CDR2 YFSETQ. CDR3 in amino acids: CASSLEYEQYF. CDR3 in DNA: TGCGCCAGCAGCTTGGAATACGAGCAGTACTTC.

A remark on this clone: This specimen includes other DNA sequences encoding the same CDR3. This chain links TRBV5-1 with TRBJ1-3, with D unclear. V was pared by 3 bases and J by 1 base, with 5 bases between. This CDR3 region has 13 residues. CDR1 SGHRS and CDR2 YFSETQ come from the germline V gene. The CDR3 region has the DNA TGCGCCAGCAGCTCTGGGTCTGGAAACACCATATATTTT. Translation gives CASSSGSGNTIYF.

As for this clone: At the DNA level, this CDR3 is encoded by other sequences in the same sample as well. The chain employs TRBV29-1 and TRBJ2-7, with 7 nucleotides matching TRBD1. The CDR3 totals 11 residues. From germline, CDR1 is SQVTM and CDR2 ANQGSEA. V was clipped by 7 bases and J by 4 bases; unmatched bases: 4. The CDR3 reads CSAGTVYEQYF. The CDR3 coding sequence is TGCAGCGCCGGGACAGTATACGAGCAGTACTTC.

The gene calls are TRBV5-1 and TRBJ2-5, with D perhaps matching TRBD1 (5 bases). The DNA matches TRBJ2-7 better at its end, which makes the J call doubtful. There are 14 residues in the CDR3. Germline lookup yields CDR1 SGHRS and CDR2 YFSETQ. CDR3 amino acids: CASRNDIGAYEQYF. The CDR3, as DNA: TGCGCCAGCAGAAATGATATAGGGGCCTACGAGCAGTACTTC.

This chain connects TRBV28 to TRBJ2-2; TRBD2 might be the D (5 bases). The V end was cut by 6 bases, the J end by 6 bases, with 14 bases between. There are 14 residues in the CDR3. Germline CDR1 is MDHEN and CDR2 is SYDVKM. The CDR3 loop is CASRPVSGAGELFF. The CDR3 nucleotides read TGTGCCAGCAGGCCCGTTTCCGGGGCCGGGGAGCTGTTTTTT.

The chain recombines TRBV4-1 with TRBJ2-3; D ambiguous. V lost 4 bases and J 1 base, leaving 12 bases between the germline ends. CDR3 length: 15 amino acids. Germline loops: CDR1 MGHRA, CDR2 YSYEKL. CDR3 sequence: CASSLVVSGTDTQYF. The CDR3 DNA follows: TGCGCCAGCAGCCTAGTGGTTAGTGGCACAGATACGCAGTATTTT.

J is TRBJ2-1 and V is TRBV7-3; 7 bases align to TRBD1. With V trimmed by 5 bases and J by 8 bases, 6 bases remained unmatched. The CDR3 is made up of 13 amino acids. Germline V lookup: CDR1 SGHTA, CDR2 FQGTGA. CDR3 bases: TGTGCCAGCAGCGCTAGGGACAGACATGAGCAGTTCTTC. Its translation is CASSARDRHEQFF.

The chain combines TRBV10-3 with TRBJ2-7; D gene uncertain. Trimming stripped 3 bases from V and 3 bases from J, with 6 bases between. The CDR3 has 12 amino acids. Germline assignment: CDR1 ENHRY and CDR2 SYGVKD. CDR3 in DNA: TGTGCCATCAGTGAAAACAGCTACGAGCAGTACTTC. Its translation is CAISENSYEQYF.

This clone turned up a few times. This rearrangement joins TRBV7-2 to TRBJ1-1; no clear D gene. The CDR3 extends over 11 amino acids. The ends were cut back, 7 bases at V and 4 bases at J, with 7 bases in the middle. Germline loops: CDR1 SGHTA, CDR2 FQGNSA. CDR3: CASTYLTEAFF. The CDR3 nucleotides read TGTGCCAGCACTTACCTCACTGAAGCTTTCTTT. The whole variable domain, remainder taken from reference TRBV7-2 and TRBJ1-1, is GAGVSQSPSNKVTEKGKDVELRCDPISGHTALYWYRQSLGQGLEFLIYFQGNSAPDKSGLPSDRFSAERTGGSVSTLTIQRTQQEDSAVYLCASTYLTEAFFGQGTRLTVV.

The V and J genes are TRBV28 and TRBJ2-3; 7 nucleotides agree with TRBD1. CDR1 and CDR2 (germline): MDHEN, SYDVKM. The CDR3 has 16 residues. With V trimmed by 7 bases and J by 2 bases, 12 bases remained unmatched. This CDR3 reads CASTLGGRGSTDTQYF. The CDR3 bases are TGTGCCAGCACCTTAGGGGGCAGGGGATCCACAGATACGCAGTATTTT. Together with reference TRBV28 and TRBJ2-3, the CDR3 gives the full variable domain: DVKVTQSSRYLVKRTGEKVFLECVQDMDHENMFWYRQDPGLGLRLIYFSYDVKMKEKGDIPEGYSVSREKKERFSLILESASTNQTSMYLCASTLGGRGSTDTQYFGPGTRLTVL.

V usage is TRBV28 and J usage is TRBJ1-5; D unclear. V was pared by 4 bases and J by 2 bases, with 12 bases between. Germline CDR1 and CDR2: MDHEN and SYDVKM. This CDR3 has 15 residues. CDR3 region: CASSSPLTGNQPQHF. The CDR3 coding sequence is TGTGCCAGCAGTTCGCCGCTCACGGGCAATCAGCCCCAGCATTTT. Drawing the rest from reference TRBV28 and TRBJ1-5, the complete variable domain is DVKVTQSSRYLVKRTGEKVFLECVQDMDHENMFWYRQDPGLGLRLIYFSYDVKMKEKGDIPEGYSVSREKKERFSLILESASTNQTSMYLCASSSPLTGNQPQHFGDGTRLSIL.

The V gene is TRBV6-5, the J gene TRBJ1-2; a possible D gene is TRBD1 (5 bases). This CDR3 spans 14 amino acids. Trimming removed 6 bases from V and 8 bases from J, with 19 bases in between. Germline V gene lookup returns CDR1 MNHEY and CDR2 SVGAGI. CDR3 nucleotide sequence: TGTGCCAGCAGCTGGGGGGGAGAGGCGGTGGGCTACACCTTC. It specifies CASSWGGEAVGYTF.

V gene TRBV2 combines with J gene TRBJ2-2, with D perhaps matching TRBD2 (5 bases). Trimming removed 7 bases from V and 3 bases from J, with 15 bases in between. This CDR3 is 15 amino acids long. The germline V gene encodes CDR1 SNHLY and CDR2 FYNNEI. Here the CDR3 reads CASISGLADTGELFF. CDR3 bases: TGTGCCAGCATCTCCGGTCTAGCAGACACCGGGGAGCTGTTTTTT.

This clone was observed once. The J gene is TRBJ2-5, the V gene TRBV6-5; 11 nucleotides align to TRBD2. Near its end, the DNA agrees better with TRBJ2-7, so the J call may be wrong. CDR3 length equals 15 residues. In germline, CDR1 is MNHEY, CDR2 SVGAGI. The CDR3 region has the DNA TGTGCCAGCAGTACACAGACTAGCGGGATCTACGAGCAGTACTTC. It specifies CASSTQTSGIYEQYF.

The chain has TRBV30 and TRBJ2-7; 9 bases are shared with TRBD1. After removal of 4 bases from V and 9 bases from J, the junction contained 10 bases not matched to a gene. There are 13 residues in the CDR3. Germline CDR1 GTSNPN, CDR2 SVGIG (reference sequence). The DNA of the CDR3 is TGTGCCTGGACCGAACCGGGACAGGGATGGCAGTACTTC. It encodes CAWTEPGQGWQYF.